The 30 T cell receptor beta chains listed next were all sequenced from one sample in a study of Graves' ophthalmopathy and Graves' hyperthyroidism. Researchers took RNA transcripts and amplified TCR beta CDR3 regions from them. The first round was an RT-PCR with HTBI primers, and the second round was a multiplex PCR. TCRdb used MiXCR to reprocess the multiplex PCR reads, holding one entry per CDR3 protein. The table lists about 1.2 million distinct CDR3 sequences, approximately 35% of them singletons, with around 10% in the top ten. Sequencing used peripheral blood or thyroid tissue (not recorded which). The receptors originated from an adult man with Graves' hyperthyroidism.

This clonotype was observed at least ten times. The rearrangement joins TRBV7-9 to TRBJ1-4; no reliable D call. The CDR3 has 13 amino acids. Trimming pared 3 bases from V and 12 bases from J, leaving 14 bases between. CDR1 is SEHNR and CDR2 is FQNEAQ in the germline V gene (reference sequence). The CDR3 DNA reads TGTGCCAGCAGCTTTCGTGGCAGGTCGGAACTGTTTTTT. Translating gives CASSFRGRSELFF.

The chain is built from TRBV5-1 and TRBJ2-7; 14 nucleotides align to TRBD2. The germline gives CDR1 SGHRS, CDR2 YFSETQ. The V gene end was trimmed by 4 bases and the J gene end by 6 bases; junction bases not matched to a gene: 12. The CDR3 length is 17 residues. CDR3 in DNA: TGCGCCAGCAGCGGGGGGACTAGCGGGAGTCGGGCGAGCGAGCAGTACTTC. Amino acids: CASSGGTSGSRASEQYF.

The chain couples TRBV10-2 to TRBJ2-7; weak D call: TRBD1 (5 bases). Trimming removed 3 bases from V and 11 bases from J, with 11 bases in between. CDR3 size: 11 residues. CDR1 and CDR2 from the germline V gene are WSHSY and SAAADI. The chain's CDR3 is CASSDGAGKYF. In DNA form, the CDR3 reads TGCGCCAGCAGTGATGGTGCAGGGAAGTACTTC.

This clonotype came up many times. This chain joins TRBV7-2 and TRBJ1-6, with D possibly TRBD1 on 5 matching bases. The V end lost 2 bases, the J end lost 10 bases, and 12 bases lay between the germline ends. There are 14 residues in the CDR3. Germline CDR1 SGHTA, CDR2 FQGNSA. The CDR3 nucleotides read TGTGCCAGCAGCTTAACCCAGGGAGGGTCACCCCTCCACTTT. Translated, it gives CASSLTQGGSPLHF.

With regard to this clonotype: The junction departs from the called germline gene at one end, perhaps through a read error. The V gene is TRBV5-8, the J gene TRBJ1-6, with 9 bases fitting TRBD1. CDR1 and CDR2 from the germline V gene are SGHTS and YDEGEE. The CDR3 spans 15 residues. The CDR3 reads CASSLGGTGWSPLHF. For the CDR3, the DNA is TGCGCCAGCAGCTTGGGCGGGACAGGGTGGTCACCCCTCCACTTT. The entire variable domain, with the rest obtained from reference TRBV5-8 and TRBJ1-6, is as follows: EAGVTQSPTHLIKTRGQQATLRCSPISGHTSVYWYQQALGLGLQFLLWYDEGEERNRGNFPPRFSGRQFPNYSSELNVNALELEDSALYLCASSLGGTGWSPLHFGNGTRLTVT.

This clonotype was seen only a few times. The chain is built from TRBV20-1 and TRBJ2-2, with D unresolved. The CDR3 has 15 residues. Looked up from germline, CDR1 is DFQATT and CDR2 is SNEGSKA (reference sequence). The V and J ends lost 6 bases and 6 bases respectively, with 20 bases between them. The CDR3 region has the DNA TGCAGTGCGACCTTAAGAGTAGTCGGCGCCGGGGAGCTGTTTTTT. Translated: CSATLRVVGAGELFF.

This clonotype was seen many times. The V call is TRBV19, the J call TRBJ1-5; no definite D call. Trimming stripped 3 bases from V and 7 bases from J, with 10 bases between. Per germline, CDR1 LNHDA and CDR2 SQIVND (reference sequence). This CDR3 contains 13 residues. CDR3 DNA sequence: TGTGCCAGTAGTATTTCTGAGTACCAGCCCCAGCATTTT. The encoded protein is CASSISEYQPQHF.

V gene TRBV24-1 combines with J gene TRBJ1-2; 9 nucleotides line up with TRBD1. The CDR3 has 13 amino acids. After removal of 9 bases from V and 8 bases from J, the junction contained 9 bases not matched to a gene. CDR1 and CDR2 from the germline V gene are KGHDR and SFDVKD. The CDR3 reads CATQSDRGVGYTF. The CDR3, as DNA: TGTGCCACCCAATCGGACAGGGGAGTCGGCTACACCTTC.

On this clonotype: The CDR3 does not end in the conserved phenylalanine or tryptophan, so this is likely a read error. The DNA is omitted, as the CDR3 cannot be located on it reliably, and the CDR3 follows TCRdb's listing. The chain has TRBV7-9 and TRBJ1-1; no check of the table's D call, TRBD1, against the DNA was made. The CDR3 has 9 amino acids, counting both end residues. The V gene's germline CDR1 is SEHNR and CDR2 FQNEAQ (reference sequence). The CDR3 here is CASSLKPDR.

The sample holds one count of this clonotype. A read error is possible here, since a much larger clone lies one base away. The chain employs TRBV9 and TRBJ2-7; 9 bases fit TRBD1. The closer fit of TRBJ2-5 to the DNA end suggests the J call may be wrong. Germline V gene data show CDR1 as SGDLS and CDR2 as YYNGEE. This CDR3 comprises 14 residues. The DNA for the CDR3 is TGTGCCAACAGCGTGACAGGGGGGCGAGAGACCCAGTACTTC. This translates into CANSVTGGRETQYF.

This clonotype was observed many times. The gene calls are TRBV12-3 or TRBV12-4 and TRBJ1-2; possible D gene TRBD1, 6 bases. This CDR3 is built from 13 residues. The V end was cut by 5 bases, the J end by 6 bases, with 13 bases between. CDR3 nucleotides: TGTGCCAGCAGTCCCGATTCAGGGGATGGCTACACCTTC. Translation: CASSPDSGDGYTF.

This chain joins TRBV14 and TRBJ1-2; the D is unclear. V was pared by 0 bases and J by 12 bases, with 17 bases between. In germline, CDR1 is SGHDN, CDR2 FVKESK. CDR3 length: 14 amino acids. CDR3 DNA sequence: TGTGCCAGCAGCCAAGAGCCCAGTCACCTTGGAAACACCTTC. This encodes CASSQEPSHLGNTF.

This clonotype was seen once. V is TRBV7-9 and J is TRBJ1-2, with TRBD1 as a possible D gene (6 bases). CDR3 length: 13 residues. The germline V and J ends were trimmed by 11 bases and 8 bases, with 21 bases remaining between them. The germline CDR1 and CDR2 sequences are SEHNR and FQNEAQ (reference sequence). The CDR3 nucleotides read TGTGCCGTGGCGGGGCAGGGGTTCGGCGGCTACACCTTC. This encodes CAVAGQGFGGYTF.

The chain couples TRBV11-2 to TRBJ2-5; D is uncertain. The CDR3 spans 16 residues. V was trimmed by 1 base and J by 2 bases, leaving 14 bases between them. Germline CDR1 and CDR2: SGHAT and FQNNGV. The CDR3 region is CASSLVTNGPQETQYF. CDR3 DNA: TGTGCCAGCAGCTTAGTTACTAACGGACCTCAAGAGACCCAGTACTTC.

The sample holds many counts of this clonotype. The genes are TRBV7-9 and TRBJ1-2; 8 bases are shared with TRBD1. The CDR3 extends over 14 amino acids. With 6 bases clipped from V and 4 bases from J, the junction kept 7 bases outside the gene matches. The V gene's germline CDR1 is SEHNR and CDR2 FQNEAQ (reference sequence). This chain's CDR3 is CASRGQATPYGYTF. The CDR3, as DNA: TGTGCCAGCAGGGGACAGGCAACCCCCTATGGCTACACCTTC.

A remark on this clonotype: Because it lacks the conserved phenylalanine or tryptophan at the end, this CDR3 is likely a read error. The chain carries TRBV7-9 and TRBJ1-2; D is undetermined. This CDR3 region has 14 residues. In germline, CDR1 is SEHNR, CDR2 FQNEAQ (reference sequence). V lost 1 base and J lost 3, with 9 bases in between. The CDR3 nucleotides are TGTGCCAGCAGCTTAGTGGCAGTGCACTATGGCTACACCCTC. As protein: CASSLVAVHYGYTL.

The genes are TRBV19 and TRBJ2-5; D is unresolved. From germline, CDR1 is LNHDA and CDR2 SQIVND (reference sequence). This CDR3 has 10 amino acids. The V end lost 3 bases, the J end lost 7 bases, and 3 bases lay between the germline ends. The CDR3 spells CASSMGTQYF. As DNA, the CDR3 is TGTGCCAGTAGTATGGGGACCCAGTACTTC.

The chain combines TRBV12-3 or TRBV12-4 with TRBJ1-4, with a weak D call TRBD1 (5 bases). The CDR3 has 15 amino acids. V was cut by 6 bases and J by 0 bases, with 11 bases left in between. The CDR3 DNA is TGTGCCAGCAGCCGCGGGGCAGCAACTAATGAAAAACTGTTTTTT. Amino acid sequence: CASSRGAATNEKLFF.

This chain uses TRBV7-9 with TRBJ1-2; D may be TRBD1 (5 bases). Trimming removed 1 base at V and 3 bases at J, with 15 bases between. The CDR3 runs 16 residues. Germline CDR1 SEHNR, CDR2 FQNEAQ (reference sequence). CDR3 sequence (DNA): TGTGCCAGCAGCTTAGTTCGTGGGGAAGGGGACTATGGCTACACCTTC. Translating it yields CASSLVRGEGDYGYTF.

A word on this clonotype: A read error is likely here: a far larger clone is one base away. The CDR3 reads CSVFGQQEAQYF. The CDR3 DNA reads TGCAGCGTTTTCGGACAACAAGAGGCCCAGTACTTC. The chain is built from TRBV29-1 and TRBJ2-5; D may be TRBD1 (5 bases). CDR3 length equals 12 residues. Germline V gene data show CDR1 as SQVTM and CDR2 as ANQGSEA.

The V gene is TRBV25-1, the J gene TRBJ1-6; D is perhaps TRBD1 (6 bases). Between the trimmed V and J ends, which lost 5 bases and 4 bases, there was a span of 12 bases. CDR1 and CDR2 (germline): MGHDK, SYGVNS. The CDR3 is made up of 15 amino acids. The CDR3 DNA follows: TGTGCCAGCAGTACGGACAGATTGTATAATTCACCCCTCCACTTT. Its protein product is CASSTDRLYNSPLHF.

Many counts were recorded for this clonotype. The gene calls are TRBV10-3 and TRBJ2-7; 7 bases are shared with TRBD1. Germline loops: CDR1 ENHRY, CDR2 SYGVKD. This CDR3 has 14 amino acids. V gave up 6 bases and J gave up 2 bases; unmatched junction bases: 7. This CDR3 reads CAISIDRVAYEQYF. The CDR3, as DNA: TGTGCCATCAGCATCGACAGGGTGGCCTACGAGCAGTACTTC.

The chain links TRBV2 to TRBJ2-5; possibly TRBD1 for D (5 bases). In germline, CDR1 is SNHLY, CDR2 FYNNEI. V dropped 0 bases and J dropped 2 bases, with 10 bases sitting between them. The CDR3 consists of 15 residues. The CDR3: CASSEANAGQETQYF. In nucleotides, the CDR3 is TGTGCCAGCAGTGAAGCCAATGCAGGGCAAGAGACCCAGTACTTC.

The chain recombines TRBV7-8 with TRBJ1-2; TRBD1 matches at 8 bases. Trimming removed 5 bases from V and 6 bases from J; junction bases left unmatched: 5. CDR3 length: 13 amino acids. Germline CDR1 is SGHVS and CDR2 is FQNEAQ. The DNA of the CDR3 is TGTGCCAGCAGCGCGAACAGGGGGAATGGCTACACCTTC. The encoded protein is CASSANRGNGYTF. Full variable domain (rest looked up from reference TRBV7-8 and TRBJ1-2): GAGVSQSPRYKVAKRGQDVALRCDPISGHVSLFWYQQALGQGPEFLTYFQNEAQLDKSGLPSDRFFAERPEGSVSTLKIQRTQQEDSAVYLCASSANRGNGYTFGSGTRLTVV.

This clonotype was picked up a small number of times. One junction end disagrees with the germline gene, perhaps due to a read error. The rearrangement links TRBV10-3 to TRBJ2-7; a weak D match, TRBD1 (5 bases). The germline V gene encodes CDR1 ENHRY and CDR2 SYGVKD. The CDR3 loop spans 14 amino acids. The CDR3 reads CASSEPAGTYEQYF. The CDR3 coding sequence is TGTGCCAGCAGTGAACCGGCAGGGACCTACGAGCAGTACTTC.

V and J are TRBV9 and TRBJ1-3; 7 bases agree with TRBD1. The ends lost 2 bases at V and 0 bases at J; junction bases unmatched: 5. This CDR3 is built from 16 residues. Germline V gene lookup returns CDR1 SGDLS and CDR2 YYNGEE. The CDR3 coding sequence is TGTGCCAGCAGCGTTCAGGGGGGGGGCTCTGGAAACACCATATATTTT. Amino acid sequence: CASSVQGGGSGNTIYF.

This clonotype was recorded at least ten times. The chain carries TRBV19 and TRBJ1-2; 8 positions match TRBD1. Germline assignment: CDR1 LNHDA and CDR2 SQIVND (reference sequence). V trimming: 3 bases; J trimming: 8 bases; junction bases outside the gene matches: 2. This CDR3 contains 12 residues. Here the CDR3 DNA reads TGTGCCAGTAGTATGGGACAGGTCGGCTACACCTTC. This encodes CASSMGQVGYTF.

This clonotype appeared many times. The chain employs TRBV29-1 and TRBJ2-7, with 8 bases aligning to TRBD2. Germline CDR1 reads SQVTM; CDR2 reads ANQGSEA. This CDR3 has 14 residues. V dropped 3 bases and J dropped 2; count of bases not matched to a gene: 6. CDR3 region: CSVDVRGGAYEQYF. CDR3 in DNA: TGCAGCGTTGATGTTCGGGGGGGTGCCTACGAGCAGTACTTC.

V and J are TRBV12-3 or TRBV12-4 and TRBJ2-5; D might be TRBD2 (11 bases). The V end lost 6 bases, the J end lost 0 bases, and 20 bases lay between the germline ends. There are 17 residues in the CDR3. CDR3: CASSRLAGQGYQETQYF. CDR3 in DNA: TGTGCCAGCAGCCGACTAGCGGGACAGGGGTACCAAGAGACCCAGTACTTC.

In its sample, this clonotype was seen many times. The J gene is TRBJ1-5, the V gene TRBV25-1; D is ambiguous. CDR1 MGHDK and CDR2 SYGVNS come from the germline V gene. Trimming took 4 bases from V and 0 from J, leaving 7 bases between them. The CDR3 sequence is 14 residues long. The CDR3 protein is CASSGGYSNQPQHF. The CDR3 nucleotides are TGTGCCAGCAGTGGGGGATATAGCAATCAGCCCCAGCATTTT.